Each of the 3 T cell receptor beta chains below was sequenced from the same sample in a study of T cell responses to AZD1222 COVID-19 vaccine. TCRdb's table, derived via immunoSEQ multiplex PCR, lists solely in-frame clones and lacks some. The table records around 130,000 clones, roughly 90% of them present only once. The sample in question was peripheral blood, obtained 28 days after the second AZD1222 dose. Receptors were obtained from an adult who received the AZD1222 COVID-19 vaccine.

The chain combines TRBV27 with TRBJ2-7, with a tentative D call TRBD1 (5 bases). The CDR3 is 15 residues long. CDR1 MNHEY and CDR2 SMNVEV come from the germline V gene (reference sequence). V was pared by 5 bases and J by 0 bases, with 14 bases between. CDR3 amino acids: CASSPLGRNSYEQYF. The CDR3 DNA follows: TGTGCCAGCAGTCCTCTGGGGCGAAACTCCTACGAGCAGTACTTC.

J is TRBJ2-7 and V is TRBV19, with a tentative D call TRBD1 (5 bases). The length of the CDR3 is 12 residues. CDR1 LNHDA and CDR2 SQIVND come from the germline V gene (reference sequence). Between the trimmed V and J ends, which lost 5 bases and 5 bases, there was a span of 10 bases. The CDR3 DNA reads TGTGCCAGTAGTGAGCAGGGTCACGAGCAGTACTTC. Its translation is CASSEQGHEQYF.

The chain joins TRBV18 to TRBJ2-2; 8 positions match TRBD1. The J segment lost 7 bases and the V segment lost 5 bases, leaving 12 bases of the junction unmatched. The germline CDR1 and CDR2 sequences are KGHSH and LQKENI. The CDR3 is 16 amino acids. Written as DNA, the CDR3 is TGTGCCAGCTCATCCACGGACAGGGTTCGGGTCGGGGAGCTGTTTTTT. Its protein product is CASSSTDRVRVGELFF.